The clone carrying this T cell receptor (beta chain) was recorded once. Its antigen remains unknown. These data are taken from a study of T cells after yellow fever vaccination. Study-level results: Post-booster repertoires again held most primary-vaccination clones (roughly 96% CD4, 88% CD8). Though weaker, the secondary response peaked faster, on day 5 versus 15. Sorted repertoires could include abundant contaminating clonotypes from bulk cells.

CDR3 length equals 15 residues. Germline V gene sequence: CDR1 MNHEY, CDR2 SVGEGT. V was pared by 2 bases and J by 1 base, with 11 bases between. 5'RACE template switching added a universal primer site and UMIs to TCR cDNA. TCRdb reprocessed the 5' RACE reads via MiXCR and lists one record per CDR3 protein. The sample contains fewer than 500,000 distinct CDR3 sequences, around 20% of which appear only once. The source of this sequence is a man between 18 and 35 years old who received the YFV17D yellow fever vaccine. The rearrangement joins TRBV6-2 or TRBV6-3 to TRBJ2-5; perhaps TRBD2 as D (6 bases). The source was PBMCs, collected before the yellow fever booster vaccination. The CDR3 DNA follows: TGTGCCAGCAGTTACCCGCGGGGCCGCCAAGAGACCCAGTACTTC. Its protein is CASSYPRGRQETQYF.